This TCR beta chain derives from a study of Ad26.COV2.S vaccination and SARS-CoV-2 variants. Study overall: Intramuscular Ad26.COV2.S doses were given once or twice, 56 days apart.

Treatment described: around 19 received Ad26.COV2.S at low or high dose, single or two shots; about 5 received placebo; per-sample allocation not given. Day 63 following the first vaccine or placebo injection was when the samples were taken. Germline V lookup: CDR1 LGHDT, CDR2 YNNKEL (reference sequence). CDR3 length equals 15 residues. Trimming took off 1 base at V and 4 bases at J, with 11 bases between the two ends. TCRdb's table, derived via immunoSEQ multiplex PCR, lists solely in-frame clones and lacks some. The top ten clones hold over 2.5% of a sample with 250,000 to 300,000 clones, more than 75% of them seen once.

The specimen was peripheral blood, collected in a trial of Ad26.COV2.S vaccine versus placebo. The J gene is TRBJ2-1, the V gene TRBV3-1 (or the pseudogene TRBV3-2), with D possibly TRBD1 on 6 matching bases. The TCR originated in a person aged 18-60 years who received the Ad26.COV2.S COVID-19 vaccine or a placebo. In DNA, the CDR3 is TGTGCCAGCAGCCAAGGGACAGAGGAATACAATGAGCAGTTCTTC. Translating it yields CASSQGTEEYNEQFF.